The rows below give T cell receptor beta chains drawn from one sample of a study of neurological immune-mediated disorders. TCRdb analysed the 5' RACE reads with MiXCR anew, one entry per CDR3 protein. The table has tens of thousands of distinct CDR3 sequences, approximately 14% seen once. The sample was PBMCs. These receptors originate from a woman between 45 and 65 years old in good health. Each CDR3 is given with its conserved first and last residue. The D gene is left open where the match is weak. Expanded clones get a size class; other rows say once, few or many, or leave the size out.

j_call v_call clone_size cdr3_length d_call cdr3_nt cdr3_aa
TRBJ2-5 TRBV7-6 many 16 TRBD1 TGTGCCAGCAGCTTTCTCTCGGGACAGGGAGGCGAGACCCAGTACTTC CASSFLSGQGGETQYF
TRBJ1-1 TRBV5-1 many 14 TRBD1 TGCGCCAGCAGCTCTTCAGGGGGGAACACTGAAGCTTTCTTT CASSSSGGNTEAFF
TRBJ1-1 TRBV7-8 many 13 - TGTGCCAGCAGCCCAAGTGCGAACACTGAAGCTTTCTTT CASSPSANTEAFF
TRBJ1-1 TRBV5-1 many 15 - TGCGCCAGCAGCAGACGGACAGCCGCCAACACTGAAGCTTTCTTT CASSRRTAANTEAFF
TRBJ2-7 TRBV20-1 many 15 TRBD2 TGCAGTGCTAGCCCATCTAGCGGGGGGTCCTACGAGCAGTACTTC CSASPSSGGSYEQYF
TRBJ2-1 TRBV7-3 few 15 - TGTGCCAGCAGCCCCCGGGACTCTTTCTACAATGAGCAGTTCTTC CASSPRDSFYNEQFF
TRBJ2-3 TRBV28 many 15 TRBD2 TGTGCCAGCAGTGAAGCGGGAGGAAGCACAGATACGCAGTATTTT CASSEAGGSTDTQYF
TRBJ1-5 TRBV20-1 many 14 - TGCAGTGCTCGACAGGTGTATGGGAATCAGCCCCAGCATTTT CSARQVYGNQPQHF
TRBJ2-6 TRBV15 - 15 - TGTGCCACCAGCAGAGATCGTGGTGGGGCCAACGTCCCGACTTTC CATSRDRGGANVPTF
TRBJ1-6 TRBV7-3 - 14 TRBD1 TGTGCCAGCAGCTCCGGACAGGGCACTTCACCCCTCCACTTT CASSSGQGTSPLHF
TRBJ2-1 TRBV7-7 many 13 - TGTGCCAGCAGCCCCAGAGCGAGGGCTGAGCAGTTCTTC CASSPRARAEQFF
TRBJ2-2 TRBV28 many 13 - TGTGCAGGGAGGGGGCGCATTACCGGGGAGCTGTTTTTT CAGRGRITGELFF
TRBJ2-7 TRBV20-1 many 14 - TGCAGTGCCCCAGGGCGGGGTTTAGCGGACGAGCAGTACTTC CSAPGRGLADEQYF
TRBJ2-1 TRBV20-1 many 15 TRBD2 TGCAGTGCTCCCTCAGGATGGACTAGCGGCAATGAGCAGTTCTTC CSAPSGWTSGNEQFF
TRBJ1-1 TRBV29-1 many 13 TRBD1 TGCAGCGTCGAAAGGGACAGGGAGACTGAAGCTTTCTTT CSVERDRETEAFF
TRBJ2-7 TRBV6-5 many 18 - TGTGCCAGCAGTTACTCGAAGCGTCGGGCAGACCTGCCGTACGAGCAGTACTTC CASSYSKRRADLPYEQYF
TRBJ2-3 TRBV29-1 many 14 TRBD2 TGCAGCACTAGGGGAGGGAGCGGCACAGATACGCAGTATTTT CSTRGGSGTDTQYF
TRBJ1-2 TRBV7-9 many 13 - TGTGCCAGCAGCTTAAACGGTGGCTATGGCTACACCTTC CASSLNGGYGYTF
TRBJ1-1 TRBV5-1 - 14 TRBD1 TGCGCTAACAGCGTGGGACAGGTGAACACTGAAGCTTTCTTT CANSVGQVNTEAFF
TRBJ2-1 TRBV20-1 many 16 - TGCAGTGCTAGAGGTCCTCCCCGGAGCTCCTACAATGAGCAGTTCTTC CSARGPPRSSYNEQFF
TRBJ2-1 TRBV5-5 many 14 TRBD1 TGTGCCAGCAGCTGGGGGACAGGGAACAATGAGCAGTTCTTC CASSWGTGNNEQFF
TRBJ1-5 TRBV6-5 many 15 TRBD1 TGTGCCAGCAGGCCGACAGGGAGGGGTGATCAGCCCCAGCATTTT CASRPTGRGDQPQHF
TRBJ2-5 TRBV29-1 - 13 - TGCAGCGGGACAGGCGGGAGCCAAGAGACCCAGTACTTC CSGTGGSQETQYF
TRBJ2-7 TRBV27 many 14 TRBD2 TGTGCCAGCACTCGTAGCGGGAGAGGTTACGAGCAGTACTTC CASTRSGRGYEQYF
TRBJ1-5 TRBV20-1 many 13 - TGCAGTGCCACCGGGACGGGGAATCAGCCCCAGCATTTT CSATGTGNQPQHF
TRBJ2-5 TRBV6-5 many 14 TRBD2 TGTGCCAGCAGTTACACCCTAGCGGGAGGGACCCAGTACTTC CASSYTLAGGTQYF
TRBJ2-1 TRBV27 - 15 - TGTGCCAGCAGTTTTCTCGGAAGACTAGGCAATGAGCAGTTCTTC CASSFLGRLGNEQFF
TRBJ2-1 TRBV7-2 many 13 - TGTGCCAGCAGCTCCTCGCATGGCAATGAGCAGTTCTTC CASSSSHGNEQFF
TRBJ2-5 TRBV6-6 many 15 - TGTGCCAGCAGACCACCAGGGGTGTACCAAGAGACCCAGTACTTC CASRPPGVYQETQYF
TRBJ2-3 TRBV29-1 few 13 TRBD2 TGCAGCGCTCAGACTAGCCAAGCAGATACGCAGTATTTT CSAQTSQADTQYF
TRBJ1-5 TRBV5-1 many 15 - TGCGCCAGCAGCTACGGGACGAACCAAGGCCAGCCCCAGCATTTT CASSYGTNQGQPQHF
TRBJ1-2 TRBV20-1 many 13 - TGCAGTGCTAGACAAAATACTAACTATGGCTACACCTTC CSARQNTNYGYTF
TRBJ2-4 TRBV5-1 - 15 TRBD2 TGCGCCAGAGGGCCGGGGGGTCTAGCCAAAAACATTCAGTACTTC CARGPGGLAKNIQYF
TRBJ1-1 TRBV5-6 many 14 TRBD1 TGTGCCAGCAGCCTCGGGACAGTGAACACTGAAGCTTTCTTT CASSLGTVNTEAFF
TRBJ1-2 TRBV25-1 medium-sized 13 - TGTGCCAGCAGTGAATATCCAGGAAATGGCTACACCTTC CASSEYPGNGYTF
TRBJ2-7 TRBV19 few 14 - TGTGCCAGTAGTATTGCGGGACTCTCCTACGAGCAGTACTTC CASSIAGLSYEQYF
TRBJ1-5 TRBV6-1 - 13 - TGTGCCAGCAGTATGACAGACTTGGGGCCCCAGCATTTT CASSMTDLGPQHF
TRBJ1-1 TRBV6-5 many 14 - TGTGCCAGCAGTTACCAACAGGGAGGTACTGAAGCTTTCTTT CASSYQQGGTEAFF
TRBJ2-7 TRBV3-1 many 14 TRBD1 TGTGCCAGCAGCCTACTCCGGGACAGGTACGAGCAGTACTTC CASSLLRDRYEQYF
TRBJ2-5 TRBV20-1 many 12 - TGCAGTACCGGACTATTGCGGGAGACCCAGTACTTC CSTGLLRETQYF
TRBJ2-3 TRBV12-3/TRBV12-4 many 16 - TGTGCCAGCAGTTTAGAGTCTAGTATTGGTCCAGATACGCAGTATTTT CASSLESSIGPDTQYF
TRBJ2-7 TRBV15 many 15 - TGTGCCACCAGCAGAGATAGGGGACACTTCTACGAGCAGTACTTC CATSRDRGHFYEQYF
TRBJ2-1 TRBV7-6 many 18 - TGTGCCAGCAGCTTACAAGTGGGAGGGGGGGCACACAGCAATGAGCAGTTCTTC CASSLQVGGGAHSNEQFF
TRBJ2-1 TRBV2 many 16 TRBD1 TGTGCCAGCAGGGGGACAGGGGGTATCTCCTACAATGAGCAGTTCTTC CASRGTGGISYNEQFF
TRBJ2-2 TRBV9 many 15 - TGTGCCAGCAGCCTCCGGTTTTCGAACACCGGGGAGCTGTTTTTT CASSLRFSNTGELFF
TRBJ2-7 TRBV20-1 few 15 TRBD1 TGCAGTGCTAGAGATCCGGGACAGGGAACCTACGAGCAGTACTTC CSARDPGQGTYEQYF
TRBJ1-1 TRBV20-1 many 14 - TGCAGTGCTAAGACCGTAGGACAGAACACTGAAGCTTTCTTT CSAKTVGQNTEAFF
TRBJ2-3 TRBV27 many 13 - TGTGCCAGCAGTTGGGCAGGGGCAGATACGCAGTATTTT CASSWAGADTQYF
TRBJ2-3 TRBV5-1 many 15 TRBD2 TGCGCCAGCAGCTTATTAGCGGGAAGCACAGATACGCAGTATTTT CASSLLAGSTDTQYF
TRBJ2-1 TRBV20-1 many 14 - TGCAGTGCTAGAGATCGGGACTTGTACAATGAGCAGTTCTTC CSARDRDLYNEQFF
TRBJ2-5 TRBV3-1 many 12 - TGTGCCAGCAGCCAATCCAGTCGGACCCAGTACTTC CASSQSSRTQYF
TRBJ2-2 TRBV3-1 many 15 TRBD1 TGTGCCAGCAGCCTACAGGGGGCGAGGATCGGGGAGCTGTTTTTT CASSLQGARIGELFF
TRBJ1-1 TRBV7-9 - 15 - TGTGCCAGCATCTCAGACAGGCACGGGAGCACTGAAGCTTTCTTT CASISDRHGSTEAFF
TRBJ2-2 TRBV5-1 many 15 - TGCGCCAGCAGCGATTTAAACAGGAACACCGGGGAGCTGTTTTTT CASSDLNRNTGELFF
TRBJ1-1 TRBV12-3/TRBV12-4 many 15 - TGTGCCAGCATTATCAGGTCGACAACGAACACTGAAGCTTTCTTT CASIIRSTTNTEAFF
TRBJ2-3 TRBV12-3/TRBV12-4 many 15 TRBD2 TGTGCCAGCATTCTATCCGGGACTAGCGGAGATACGCAGTATTTT CASILSGTSGDTQYF
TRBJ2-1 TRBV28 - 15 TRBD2 TGTGCCAGCAGTTTATTCGGGGGGAGTCACAATGAGCAGTTCTTC CASSLFGGSHNEQFF
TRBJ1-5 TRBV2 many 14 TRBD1 TGTGCCAGCAATACAGGGGCGGCAAATCAGCCCCAGCATTTT CASNTGAANQPQHF
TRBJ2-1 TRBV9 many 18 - TGTGCCAGCAGCGTAGAAGTATCACCCGGGAGCTCCTACAATGAGCAGTTCTTC CASSVEVSPGSSYNEQFF
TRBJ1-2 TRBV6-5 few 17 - TGTGCCAGCAGTTACTCGAAATCCGGGGCACCTAACTATGGCTACACCTTC CASSYSKSGAPNYGYTF